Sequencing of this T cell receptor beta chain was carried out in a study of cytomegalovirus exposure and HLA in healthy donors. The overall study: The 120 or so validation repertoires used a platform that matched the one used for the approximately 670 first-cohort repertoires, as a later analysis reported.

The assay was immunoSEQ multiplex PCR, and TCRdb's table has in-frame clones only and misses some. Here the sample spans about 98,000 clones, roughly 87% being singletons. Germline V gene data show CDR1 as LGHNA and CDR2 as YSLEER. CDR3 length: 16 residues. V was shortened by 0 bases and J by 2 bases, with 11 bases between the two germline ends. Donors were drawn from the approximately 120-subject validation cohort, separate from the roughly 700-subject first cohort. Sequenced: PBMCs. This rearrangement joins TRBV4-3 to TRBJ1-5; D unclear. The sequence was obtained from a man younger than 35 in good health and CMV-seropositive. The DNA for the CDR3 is TGCGCCAGCAGCCAAGAAGTTGTCCGGGGCAATCAGCCCCAGCATTTT. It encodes CASSQEVVRGNQPQHF.